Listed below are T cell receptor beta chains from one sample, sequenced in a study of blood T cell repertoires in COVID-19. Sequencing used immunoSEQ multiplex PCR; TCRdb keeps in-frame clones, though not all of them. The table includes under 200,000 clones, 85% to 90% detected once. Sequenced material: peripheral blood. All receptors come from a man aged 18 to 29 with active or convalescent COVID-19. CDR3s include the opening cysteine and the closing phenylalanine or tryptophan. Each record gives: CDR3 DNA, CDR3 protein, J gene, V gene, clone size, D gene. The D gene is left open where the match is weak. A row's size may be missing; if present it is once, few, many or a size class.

CDR3 DNA: TGTGCCAGCAGCTTATGGAGCCATGCAAGCACAGATACGCAGTATTTT; CDR3 protein: CASSLWSHASTDTQYF; J gene: TRBJ2-3; V gene: TRBV5-6; clone size: .; D gene: .
CDR3 DNA: TGCAGCGTCTACGGACAGGGGGTAGAAAAACTGTTTTTT; CDR3 protein: CSVYGQGVEKLFF; J gene: TRBJ1-4; V gene: TRBV29-1; clone size: .; D gene: TRBD1
CDR3 DNA: TGTGCCAGTAGTATAGTTCAGGGGGACTTGGGCTACACCTTC; CDR3 protein: CASSIVQGDLGYTF; J gene: TRBJ1-2; V gene: TRBV19; clone size: .; D gene: TRBD1
CDR3 DNA: TGTGCCAGTAGTATCAGCTGGGGGGGAAGCTATGGCTACACCTTC; CDR3 protein: CASSISWGGSYGYTF; J gene: TRBJ1-2; V gene: TRBV19; clone size: .; D gene: .
CDR3 DNA: TGTGCCATCAGTGCGGGGGACAGGGGAGAGGCTAATGAAAAACTGTTTTTT; CDR3 protein: CAISAGDRGEANEKLFF; J gene: TRBJ1-4; V gene: TRBV10-3; clone size: .; D gene: TRBD1
CDR3 DNA: TGCGCCAGCAGCTTGCGGGGCGGGATGATCCAAGAGACCCAGTACTTC; CDR3 protein: CASSLRGGMIQETQYF; J gene: TRBJ2-5; V gene: TRBV5-1; clone size: few; D gene: .
CDR3 DNA: TGTGCCAGCTCATGGTTAGGGAGGAACACTGAAGCTTTCTTT; CDR3 protein: CASSWLGRNTEAFF; J gene: TRBJ1-1; V gene: TRBV18; clone size: few; D gene: .
CDR3 DNA: TGTGCCATCAGTGAGTTTCAGGGCCCCACTGAAGCTTTCTTT; CDR3 protein: CAISEFQGPTEAFF; J gene: TRBJ1-1; V gene: TRBV10-3; clone size: .; D gene: .
CDR3 DNA: TGTGCCACCAGTGACCTACAGGGGATCTATGGCTACACCTTC; CDR3 protein: CATSDLQGIYGYTF; J gene: TRBJ1-2; V gene: TRBV24-1; clone size: .; D gene: TRBD1
CDR3 DNA: TGTGCCAGCAGCCAAGATGGTCTAGCGGGAGTAAGGAGGACAGATACGCAGTATTTT; CDR3 protein: CASSQDGLAGVRRTDTQYF; J gene: TRBJ2-3; V gene: TRBV3-1/TRBV3-2; clone size: .; D gene: TRBD2
CDR3 DNA: TGTGCCAGCAGTTTAGTTCGGGGACAGGACTATGGCTACACCTTC; CDR3 protein: CASSLVRGQDYGYTF; J gene: TRBJ1-2; V gene: TRBV27; clone size: .; D gene: TRBD1
CDR3 DNA: TGTGCCAGCAGTGAAAGGCAGGGAAGAGATCAGCCCCAGCATTTT; CDR3 protein: CASSERQGRDQPQHF; J gene: TRBJ1-5; V gene: TRBV2; clone size: .; D gene: .
CDR3 DNA: TGTGCCAGCAGTCTGGGACAGCGATCCGGTCTTAATGAAAAACTGTTTTTT; CDR3 protein: CASSLGQRSGLNEKLFF; J gene: TRBJ1-4; V gene: TRBV27; clone size: .; D gene: TRBD1
CDR3 DNA: TGTGCCAGCAGCTTACCTCTTAGAGAGACCCAGTACTTC; CDR3 protein: CASSLPLRETQYF; J gene: TRBJ2-5; V gene: TRBV11-2; clone size: .; D gene: .
CDR3 DNA: TGTGCCACCAGCGGAGCGGGACAGGGTACGGAAGGCTACACCTTC; CDR3 protein: CATSGAGQGTEGYTF; J gene: TRBJ1-2; V gene: TRBV24-1; clone size: .; D gene: TRBD1
CDR3 DNA: TGTGCCAGCTCACCACCCCAGGGCGGCCAGCCCCAGCATTTT; CDR3 protein: CASSPPQGGQPQHF; J gene: TRBJ1-5; V gene: TRBV18; clone size: .; D gene: .
CDR3 DNA: TGTGCCAGCAGCAAAGGAGCGGCGGACAGGGGCGCGACTCTTAACTATGGCTACACCTTC; CDR3 protein: CASSKGAADRGATLNYGYTF; J gene: TRBJ1-2; V gene: TRBV21-1; clone size: .; D gene: .
CDR3 DNA: TGTGCCAGTAGTATTCGAGATCAAGGGCAGGGGATCACCGGGGAGCTGTTTTTT; CDR3 protein: CASSIRDQGQGITGELFF; J gene: TRBJ2-2; V gene: TRBV19; clone size: .; D gene: .
CDR3 DNA: TGCGCCAGCAGCTTGGACAGTCATCAGCCCCAGCATTTT; CDR3 protein: CASSLDSHQPQHF; J gene: TRBJ1-5; V gene: TRBV5-1; clone size: .; D gene: .
CDR3 DNA: TGTGCCAGCAGTTTCCGGGACTCCGGAGAAGAGCAGTACTTC; CDR3 protein: CASSFRDSGEEQYF; J gene: TRBJ2-7; V gene: TRBV27; clone size: .; D gene: .
CDR3 DNA: TGTGCCAGCAGCTTAGTTGGGCTAGCGGTAACCGAGCAGTACTTC; CDR3 protein: CASSLVGLAVTEQYF; J gene: TRBJ2-7; V gene: TRBV11-3; clone size: .; D gene: TRBD2
CDR3 DNA: TGTGCCAGCAGCCGGACCGGGACAGGGAATTACAATGAGCAGTTCTTC; CDR3 protein: CASSRTGTGNYNEQFF; J gene: TRBJ2-1; V gene: TRBV6-2/TRBV6-3; clone size: once; D gene: TRBD1
CDR3 DNA: TGTGCCAGTAGTACTCCCCGCATGGGTAGCGAAAAACTGTTTTTT; CDR3 protein: CASSTPRMGSEKLFF; J gene: TRBJ1-4; V gene: TRBV19; clone size: .; D gene: .
CDR3 DNA: TGTGCCAGCAGCTTAGAGTTGCAGACATCTGAAGCTTTCTTT; CDR3 protein: CASSLELQTSEAFF; J gene: TRBJ1-1; V gene: TRBV7-8; clone size: few; D gene: .
CDR3 DNA: TGTGCCAGCAGCCCGGTATACAATGAGCAGTTCTTC; CDR3 protein: CASSPVYNEQFF; J gene: TRBJ2-1; V gene: TRBV7-9; clone size: .; D gene: .
CDR3 DNA: TGCACCGTGAACCAGGGTGCGCCATTT; CDR3 protein: CTVNQGAPF; J gene: TRBJ1-1; V gene: TRBV1; clone size: .; D gene: .
CDR3 DNA: TGTGCCAGCAGTTTCTCCGGGACAGGCGACACTGAAGCTTTCTTT; CDR3 protein: CASSFSGTGDTEAFF; J gene: TRBJ1-1; V gene: TRBV27; clone size: .; D gene: TRBD1
CDR3 DNA: TGTGCCAGCAGCTTCTCCGGGACTAGCTCCTACGAGCAGTACTTC; CDR3 protein: CASSFSGTSSYEQYF; J gene: TRBJ2-7; V gene: TRBV7-8; clone size: few; D gene: TRBD2
CDR3 DNA: TGTGCCAGCAGCTTAATAGGCGGGGAGGGCACTGAAGCTTTCTTT; CDR3 protein: CASSLIGGEGTEAFF; J gene: TRBJ1-1; V gene: TRBV5-4; clone size: .; D gene: .
CDR3 DNA: TGTGCCAGCAGTTACAGCGGGAGCCCCTACAATGAGCAGTTCTTC; CDR3 protein: CASSYSGSPYNEQFF; J gene: TRBJ2-1; V gene: TRBV6-2/TRBV6-3; clone size: .; D gene: TRBD2
CDR3 DNA: TGTGCCATCAGTGATATTTCGCGGGGTGCTTTGGCCGGGGAGCTGTTTTTT; CDR3 protein: CAISDISRGALAGELFF; J gene: TRBJ2-2; V gene: TRBV10-3; clone size: .; D gene: .
CDR3 DNA: TGTGCCAGCGGCGGGCTTAGCGGGGGAAGCACAGATACGCAGTATTTT; CDR3 protein: CASGGLSGGSTDTQYF; J gene: TRBJ2-3; V gene: TRBV2; clone size: .; D gene: TRBD2
CDR3 DNA: TGTGCCAGCAGCTCTAGCACAGATACGCAGTATTTT; CDR3 protein: CASSSSTDTQYF; J gene: TRBJ2-3; V gene: TRBV12-3/TRBV12-4; clone size: .; D gene: .
CDR3 DNA: TGTGCCAGTAGTATAGACAGGGGAGGGACTGAAGCTTTCTTT; CDR3 protein: CASSIDRGGTEAFF; J gene: TRBJ1-1; V gene: TRBV19; clone size: few; D gene: .
CDR3 DNA: TGCGCCAGCAGCCCCGGGACAGGGCGTGAAAAACTGTTTTTT; CDR3 protein: CASSPGTGREKLFF; J gene: TRBJ1-4; V gene: TRBV5-1; clone size: .; D gene: TRBD1
CDR3 DNA: TGTGCCAGTAGTGGGGGACAGGGAAAAGATGGCTACACCTTC; CDR3 protein: CASSGGQGKDGYTF; J gene: TRBJ1-2; V gene: TRBV19; clone size: .; D gene: TRBD1
CDR3 DNA: TGCGCCAGCAGCCGCTCTGAGGGCTCCTACGAGCAGTACTTC; CDR3 protein: CASSRSEGSYEQYF; J gene: TRBJ2-7; V gene: TRBV5-1; clone size: .; D gene: .
CDR3 DNA: TGTGCCAGCAGCTTAGCCCTCAGGGGGTTCACTGAAGCTTTCTTT; CDR3 protein: CASSLALRGFTEAFF; J gene: TRBJ1-1; V gene: TRBV11-3; clone size: .; D gene: TRBD1
CDR3 DNA: TGTGCCAGCAGCTTAGGTGGGGCTAGCGGGAATGAGCAGTTCTTC; CDR3 protein: CASSLGGASGNEQFF; J gene: TRBJ2-1; V gene: TRBV11-3; clone size: .; D gene: TRBD2
CDR3 DNA: TGCGCCAGCACCCTTGGGATCGGGGTCACTGAAGCTTTCTTT; CDR3 protein: CASTLGIGVTEAFF; J gene: TRBJ1-1; V gene: TRBV5-1; clone size: .; D gene: .
CDR3 DNA: TGCGCCAGCAGCTTGATTAGCGGGAGGGCCTTGGGTGAGCAGTTCTTC; CDR3 protein: CASSLISGRALGEQFF; J gene: TRBJ2-1; V gene: TRBV5-1; clone size: .; D gene: TRBD2
CDR3 DNA: TGTGCCAGCACGGGGTGGAATGAGCAGTTCTTC; CDR3 protein: CASTGWNEQFF; J gene: TRBJ2-1; V gene: TRBV6-5; clone size: .; D gene: .
CDR3 DNA: TGTGCCAGCTCCGACCGGGACAGGGTCTATGGCTACACCTTC; CDR3 protein: CASSDRDRVYGYTF; J gene: TRBJ1-2; V gene: TRBV19; clone size: .; D gene: TRBD1
CDR3 DNA: TGTGCCAGCAGCCAAAGGGGGCATGGAGCTTTCTTT; CDR3 protein: CASSQRGHGAFF; J gene: TRBJ1-1; V gene: TRBV27; clone size: .; D gene: TRBD1